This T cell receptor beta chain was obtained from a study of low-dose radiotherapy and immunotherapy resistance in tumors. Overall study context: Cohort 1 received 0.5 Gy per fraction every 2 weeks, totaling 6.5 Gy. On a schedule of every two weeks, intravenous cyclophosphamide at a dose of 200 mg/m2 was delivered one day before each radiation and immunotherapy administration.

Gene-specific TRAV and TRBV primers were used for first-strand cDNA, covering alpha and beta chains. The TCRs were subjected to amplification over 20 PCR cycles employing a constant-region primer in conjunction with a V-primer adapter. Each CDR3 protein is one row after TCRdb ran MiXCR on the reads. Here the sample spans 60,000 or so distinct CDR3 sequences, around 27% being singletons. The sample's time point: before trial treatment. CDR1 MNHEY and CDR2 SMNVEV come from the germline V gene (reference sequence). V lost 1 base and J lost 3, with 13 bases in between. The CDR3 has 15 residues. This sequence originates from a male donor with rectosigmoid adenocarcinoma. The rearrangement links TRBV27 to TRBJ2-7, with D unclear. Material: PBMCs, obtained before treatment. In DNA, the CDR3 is TGTGCCAGCAGTTTATTCGTAGGTCTCAGCTACGAGCAGTACTTC. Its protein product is CASSLFVGLSYEQYF.